This TCR beta chain came from a study of cytomegalovirus exposure and HLA in healthy donors. Study conclusions and caveats: It was 150 to 200 TCR beta chains that were listed as cytomegalovirus-associated. Because they were indistinguishable, some V segments, including TRBV6-2 and TRBV6-3, were excluded.

CDR3 size: 16 residues. V lost 2 bases, J lost 4 bases, and 10 bases stayed unmatched. Germline CDR1 reads MNHEY; CDR2 reads SMNVEV (reference sequence). Worth noting for this clone: Its antigen is not identified.

With 60 Vbeta and 13 Jbeta primers, the PCR was carried out. Generated by immunoSEQ multiplex PCR, the TCRdb table keeps only in-frame clones and is missing some. The sample includes around 140,000 clones, approximately 87% of them seen just once. This chain connects TRBV27 to TRBJ2-5, with TRBD2 matching 7 bases. Material: PBMCs. The TCR sequence derives from a woman aged 25 to 45 in good health and CMV-seronegative. CDR3 in amino acids: CASSLGVRGVGETQYF. CDR3 nucleotides: TGTGCCAGCAGTTTAGGAGTTCGGGGGGTCGGAGAGACCCAGTACTTC.